This entry is about one T cell receptor beta chain. Its antigen is not identified. The germline V gene encodes CDR1 SGHTA and CDR2 FQGTGA. This CDR3 comprises 13 residues. The V and J ends lost 5 bases and 4 bases respectively, with 11 bases between them. This sample stems from a study of OX40 agonist ivuxolimab in advanced cancers. Study summary: Patients enrolled in dose escalation were diagnosed with hepatocellular carcinoma, melanoma, renal cell or head and neck cancer. Overall study results and limits: Among the lowest peripheral clonal expansion occurred in 0.1-3.0 mg/kg partial responders.

Patients were ruled out by autoimmune disease history or systemic immunosuppression. Samples were taken at baseline and on day 1 of cycles 4 and 7. Clones were read by immunoSEQ multiplex PCR, and TCRdb kept only the in-frame ones, dropping some. The table includes around 55,000 clones, about 88% detected once. This clonotype was sampled from an adult with an advanced solid tumor such as melanoma, head and neck, liver or kidney cancer. This material consisted of CD4+ or CD8+ T cells sorted from blood, taken in a trial of the OX40 agonist ivuxolimab. The chain couples TRBV7-3 to TRBJ1-1; the D gene is possibly TRBD1 (5 bases). For the CDR3, the DNA is TGTGCCAGCAGCCTTTGGGGACCCACTGAAGCTTTCTTT. Encoded protein: CASSLWGPTEAFF.